This T cell receptor (beta chain) was retrieved from a study of regulatory T cells in long-lasting Graves disease. Across the study: Over 5 years on antithyroid drugs plus positive TSH receptor antibodies marked Graves' disease as persistent.

The time point: persistent/refractory GD, antithyroid drugs over 5 years with positive TRAb. From PBMCs, RNA was extracted and then used to make the TCR library. Enrollment of patients was through an endocrinology department in Xi'an, China. The germline V gene has CDR1 SGDLS and CDR2 YYNGEE. The V segment lost 3 bases and the J segment 11 bases; nucleotides outside the gene matches: 12. The CDR3 has 16 residues. Arm-PCR of CDR3 regions and iRepertoire HTBI primers were used to build TCR beta libraries. TCRdb fed the multiplex PCR reads into MiXCR, producing one record per CDR3 protein. The sample has around 430,000 distinct CDR3 sequences, approximately 23% seen once. This clonotype was picked up a small number of times. Its antigen is not known. Whole-study findings and limits: The study found persistent patients shared more public clonotypes (over 2,500) than new patients (about 890).

This chain connects TRBV9 to TRBJ1-6; 9 bases match TRBD1. This sample comprised peripheral blood mononuclear cells (PBMCs), obtained when the disease was refractory, from a patient treated with antithyroid drugs. The receptor was isolated from a female donor with Graves disease. In DNA form, the CDR3 reads TGTGCCAGCAGCGCCGGGATCGGACAGGGGTGGACACCCCTCCACTTT. Translated: CASSAGIGQGWTPLHF.